A single sample is the source of the 17 T cell receptor beta chains below, sequenced in a study of blood T cell repertoires in COVID-19. Clones were read by immunoSEQ multiplex PCR, and TCRdb kept only the in-frame ones, dropping some. The table shows about 430,000 clones, with over 75% occurring only once. Sequenced material: PBMCs or T cells enriched from blood (not recorded which). Source of these receptors: a man younger than 40 who had recovered from COVID-19.

The chain joins TRBV5-6 to TRBJ2-2; D might be TRBD1 (5 bases). This CDR3 is built from 13 residues. Germline V gene lookup returns CDR1 SGHDT and CDR2 YYEEEE. Trimming left V 4 bases short and J 7 bases short, with 11 bases between. The CDR3: CASSVKGNGELFF. CDR3 in DNA: TGTGCCAGCAGCGTAAAGGGGAACGGGGAGCTGTTTTTT.

The chain links TRBV19 to TRBJ1-3, with 11 bases lining up with TRBD1. Looked up from germline, CDR1 is LNHDA and CDR2 is SQIVND (reference sequence). The J segment lost 0 bases and the V segment lost 4 bases, leaving 5 bases of the junction unmatched. There are 17 residues in the CDR3. CDR3: CASSKRTGGRSGNTIYF. In DNA form, the CDR3 reads TGTGCCAGTAGTAAGAGGACAGGGGGCCGCTCTGGAAACACCATATATTTT.

V usage is TRBV11-2 and J usage is TRBJ2-2; 9 nucleotides match TRBD2. V lost 3 bases, J lost 5 bases, and 10 bases stayed unmatched. The germline gives CDR1 SGHAT, CDR2 FQNNGV. The CDR3 totals 17 residues. CDR3 loop: CASSFLGAGGNTGELFF. CDR3 sequence (DNA): TGTGCCAGCAGCTTTTTGGGAGCGGGAGGAAATACCGGGGAGCTGTTTTTT.

There are a few counts of this clone. Other DNA sequences within the sample encode an identical CDR3. The chain uses TRBV19 and TRBJ1-5; 9 bases fit TRBD1. V was pared by 6 bases and J by 3 bases, with 3 bases of the junction left unmatched. Germline loops: CDR1 LNHDA, CDR2 SQIVND (reference sequence). The CDR3 length is 14 residues. The CDR3 region has the DNA TGTGCCAGTAGCGGGACAGGGAACAATCAGCCCCAGCATTTT. Its protein product is CASSGTGNNQPQHF.

The rearrangement uses TRBV7-8 and TRBJ2-1, with 10 bases lining up with TRBD2. V lost 3 bases to trimming and J lost 6 bases; unmatched junction nucleotides: 11. The CDR3 runs to 17 residues. Germline CDR1 is SGHVS and CDR2 is FQNEAQ. This chain's CDR3 is CASSLGVVLAGSNEQFF. The CDR3 bases are TGTGCCAGCAGCTTGGGGGTTGTACTAGCGGGAAGCAATGAGCAGTTCTTC. The complete variable domain, with remaining parts taken from reference TRBV7-8 and TRBJ2-1, reads GAGVSQSPRYKVAKRGQDVALRCDPISGHVSLFWYQQALGQGPEFLTYFQNEAQLDKSGLPSDRFFAERPEGSVSTLKIQRTQQEDSAVYLCASSLGVVLAGSNEQFFGPGTRLTVL.

This chain joins TRBV10-3 and TRBJ2-7; 10 bases map to TRBD1. The J segment lost 3 bases and the V segment lost 7 bases, leaving 6 bases of the junction unmatched. Germline V gene data show CDR1 as ENHRY and CDR2 as SYGVKD. The CDR3 is made up of 14 amino acids. CDR3 DNA sequence: TGTGCCATCACAAACCGGACAGGGGGCTACGAGCAGTACTTC. Translated, it gives CAITNRTGGYEQYF.

J is TRBJ1-4 and V is TRBV6-1; no firm D call. Trimming took off 6 bases at V and 7 bases at J, with 15 bases between the two ends. The CDR3 is 14 amino acids. Germline V gives CDR1 MNHNS, CDR2 SASEGT. The CDR3 loop reads CASRVHRGGEKLFF. CDR3 bases: TGTGCCAGCAGGGTACATAGAGGTGGTGAAAAACTGTTTTTT.

This chain uses TRBV7-3 with TRBJ2-2; no firm D call. The V end lost 5 bases, the J end lost 6 bases, and 10 bases lay between the germline ends. The germline gives CDR1 SGHTA, CDR2 FQGTGA. The CDR3 runs to 13 residues. The CDR3 loop reads CASSPGVSGELFF. The CDR3 DNA reads as TGTGCCAGCAGCCCAGGTGTATCCGGGGAGCTGTTTTTT.

The V call is TRBV27, the J call TRBJ1-1, with D perhaps TRBD1 (5 bases). From germline, CDR1 is MNHEY and CDR2 SMNVEV (reference sequence). This CDR3 spans 14 amino acids. Trimming stripped 6 bases from V and 1 base from J, with 12 bases between. The chain's CDR3 is CASRAGRPNTEAFF. As DNA, the CDR3 is TGTGCCAGCAGGGCGGGACGGCCGAACACTGAAGCTTTCTTT.

V and J are TRBV15 and TRBJ2-3; D might be TRBD2 (6 bases). V was clipped by 3 bases and J by 3 bases, with 22 bases between them. CDR3 length: 18 amino acids. In germline, CDR1 is LNHNV, CDR2 YYDKDF (reference sequence). The CDR3 DNA reads as TGTGCCACCAGCAGGAAACCGAGCTGGCGGGAAACGACAGATACGCAGTATTTT. Amino acid sequence: CATSRKPSWRETTDTQYF. The full variable domain, its missing parts supplied by reference TRBV15 and TRBJ2-3, is DAMVIQNPRYQVTQFGKPVTLSCSQTLNHNVMYWYQQKSSQAPKLLFHYYDKDFNNEADTPDNFQSRRPNTSFCFLDIRSPGLGDTAMYLCATSRKPSWRETTDTQYFGPGTRLTVL.

This clone was seen a single time. The V gene is TRBV28, the J gene TRBJ2-5; D perhaps matches TRBD2 (5 bases). V was shortened by 4 bases and J by 1 base, with 16 bases between the two germline ends. The CDR3 is made up of 16 amino acids. The germline gives CDR1 MDHEN, CDR2 SYDVKM. CDR3 protein: CASSWRHEGPQETQYF. The CDR3 nucleotides read TGTGCCAGCAGTTGGCGACACGAGGGTCCCCAAGAGACCCAGTACTTC.

The chain combines TRBV7-9 with TRBJ1-1; 10 bases agree with TRBD1. The CDR3 sequence is 16 residues long. Germline V CDR1 and CDR2: SEHNR, FQNEAQ (reference sequence). Trimming cost V 1 base and J 5 bases; bases outside gene matches: 7. The DNA of the CDR3 is TGTGCCAGCAGCTTAGTCCTGACAGGGGGCGAGACTGAAGCTTTCTTT. This translates into CASSLVLTGGETEAFF.

The chain links TRBV9 to TRBJ2-2, with 7 bases that match TRBD1. The ends lost 2 bases at V and 1 base at J; junction bases unmatched: 2. From germline, CDR1 is SGDLS and CDR2 YYNGEE. CDR3 length: 15 amino acids. The CDR3 DNA sequence: TGTGCCAGCAGCGTGGGGACAGTGAACACCGGGGAGCTGTTTTTT. Its translation: CASSVGTVNTGELFF.

This sequence joins TRBV27 and TRBJ1-1, with 11 bases that match TRBD1. Trimming at V came to 4 bases and at J to 5 bases, leaving 12 bases not matched to a gene. From germline, CDR1 is MNHEY and CDR2 SMNVEV (reference sequence). This CDR3 has 17 amino acids. The CDR3 DNA sequence: TGTGCCAGCAGTTCGGGACAGGGGGAGGGTTTATATACTGAAGCTTTCTTT. This sequence encodes CASSSGQGEGLYTEAFF.

The gene calls are TRBV28 and TRBJ2-1, with 7 bases identical to TRBD1. V was pared by 6 bases and J by 2 bases, with 10 bases of the junction left unmatched. Germline V lookup: CDR1 MDHEN, CDR2 SYDVKM. This CDR3 has 16 residues. The CDR3 loop reads CASRTSGTAAYNEQFF. The CDR3 DNA sequence: TGTGCCAGCAGAACCTCCGGGACAGCCGCCTACAATGAGCAGTTCTTC.

This rearrangement joins TRBV28 to TRBJ1-1, with D unclear. This CDR3 comprises 13 residues. CDR1 MDHEN and CDR2 SYDVKM come from the germline V gene. V was cut by 7 bases and J by 4 bases, with 13 bases left in between. CDR3 nucleotides: TGTGCCAGCAACAGAGAATTGGGCACTGAAGCTTTCTTT. This gives the protein CASNRELGTEAFF.

This clone was seen a single time. The gene calls are TRBV7-2 and TRBJ1-3, with 10 bases that match TRBD1. The CDR3 has 15 amino acids. Germline V lookup: CDR1 SGHTA, CDR2 FQGNSA. V was pared by 0 bases and J by 7 bases, with 3 bases of the junction left unmatched. The CDR3 DNA reads TGTGCCAGCAGCTTAGCGACAGGGGGCCGGAACACCATATATTTT. Its translation: CASSLATGGRNTIYF. Complete variable domain (other parts from reference TRBV7-2 and TRBJ1-3): GAGVSQSPSNKVTEKGKDVELRCDPISGHTALYWYRQSLGQGLEFLIYFQGNSAPDKSGLPSDRFSAERTGGSVSTLTIQRTQQEDSAVYLCASSLATGGRNTIYFGEGSWLTVV.